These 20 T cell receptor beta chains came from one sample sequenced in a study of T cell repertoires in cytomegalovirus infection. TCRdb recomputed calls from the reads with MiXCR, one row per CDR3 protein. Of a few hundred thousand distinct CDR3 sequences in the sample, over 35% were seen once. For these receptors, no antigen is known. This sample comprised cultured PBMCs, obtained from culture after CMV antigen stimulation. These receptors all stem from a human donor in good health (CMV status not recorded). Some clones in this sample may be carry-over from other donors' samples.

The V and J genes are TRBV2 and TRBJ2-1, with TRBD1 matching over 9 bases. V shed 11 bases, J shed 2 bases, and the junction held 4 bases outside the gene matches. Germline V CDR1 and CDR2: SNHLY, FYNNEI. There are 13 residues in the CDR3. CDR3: CAGGTGTYNEQFF. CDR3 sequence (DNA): TGTGCCGGAGGGACAGGGACCTACAATGAGCAGTTCTTC.

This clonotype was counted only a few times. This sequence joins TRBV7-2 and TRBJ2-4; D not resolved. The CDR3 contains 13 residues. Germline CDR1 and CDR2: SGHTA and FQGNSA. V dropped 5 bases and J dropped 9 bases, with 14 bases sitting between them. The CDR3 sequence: CASSPPGPPIQYF. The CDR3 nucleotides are TGTGCCAGCAGCCCGCCTGGCCCCCCCATTCAGTACTTC. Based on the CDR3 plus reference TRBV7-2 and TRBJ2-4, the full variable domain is GAGVSQSPSNKVTEKGKDVELRCDPISGHTALYWYRQSLGQGLEFLIYFQGNSAPDKSGLPSDRFSAERTGGSVSTLTIQRTQQEDSAVYLCASSPPGPPIQYFGAGTRLSVL.

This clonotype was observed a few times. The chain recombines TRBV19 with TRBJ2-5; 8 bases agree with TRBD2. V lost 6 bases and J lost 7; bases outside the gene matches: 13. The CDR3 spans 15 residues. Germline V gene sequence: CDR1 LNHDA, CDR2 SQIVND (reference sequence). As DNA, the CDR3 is TGTGCCAGTAGCACTAGCGGATCCTGGGGGTGGACCCAGTACTTC. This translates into CASSTSGSWGWTQYF.

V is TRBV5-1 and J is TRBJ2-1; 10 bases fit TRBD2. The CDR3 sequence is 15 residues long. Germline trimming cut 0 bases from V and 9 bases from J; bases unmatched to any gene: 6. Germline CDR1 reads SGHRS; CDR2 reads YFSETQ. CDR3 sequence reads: CASSLASGGAGEQFF. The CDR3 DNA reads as TGCGCCAGCAGCTTGGCGAGCGGGGGGGCGGGTGAGCAGTTCTTC. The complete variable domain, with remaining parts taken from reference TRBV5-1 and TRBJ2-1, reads KAGVTQTPRYLIKTRGQQVTLSCSPISGHRSVSWYQQTPGQGLQFLFEYFSETQRNKGNFPGRFSGRQFSNSRSEMNVSTLELGDSALYLCASSLASGGAGEQFFGPGTRLTVL.

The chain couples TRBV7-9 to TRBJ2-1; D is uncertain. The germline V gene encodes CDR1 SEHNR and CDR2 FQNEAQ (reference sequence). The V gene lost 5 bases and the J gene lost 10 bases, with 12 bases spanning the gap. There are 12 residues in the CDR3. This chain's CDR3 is CASSPRVWEQFF. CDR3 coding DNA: TGTGCCAGCAGCCCCCGGGTATGGGAGCAGTTCTTC.

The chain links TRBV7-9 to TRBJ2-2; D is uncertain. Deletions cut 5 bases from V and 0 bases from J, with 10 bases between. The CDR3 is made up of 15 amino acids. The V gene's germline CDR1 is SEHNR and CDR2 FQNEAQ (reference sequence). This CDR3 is CASSPVTANTGELFF. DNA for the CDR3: TGTGCCAGCAGCCCAGTAACCGCGAACACCGGGGAGCTGTTTTTT.

The CDR3 bases are TGTGCCAGTAAACTGGCCAATTATCAGCCCCAGCATTTT. Amino acids: CASKLANYQPQHF. V usage is TRBV6-2 or TRBV6-3 and J usage is TRBJ1-5, with D unclear. The CDR3 has 13 residues. Between the trimmed V and J ends, which lost 9 bases and 5 bases, there was a span of 14 bases. Germline CDR1 reads MNHEY; CDR2 reads SVGEGT.

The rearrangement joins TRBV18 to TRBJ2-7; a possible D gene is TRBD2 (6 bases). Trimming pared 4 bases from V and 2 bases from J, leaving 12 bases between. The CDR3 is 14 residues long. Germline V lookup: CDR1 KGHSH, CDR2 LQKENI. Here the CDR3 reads CASSRSGYAYEQYF. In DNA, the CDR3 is TGTGCCAGCTCACGGAGCGGGTACGCCTACGAGCAGTACTTC. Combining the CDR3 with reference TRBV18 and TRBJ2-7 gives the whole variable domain NAGVMQNPRHLVRRRGQEARLRCSPMKGHSHVYWYRQLPEEGLKFMVYLQKENIIDESGMPKERFSAEFPKEGPSILRIQQVVRGDSAAYFCASSRSGYAYEQYFGPGTRLTVT.

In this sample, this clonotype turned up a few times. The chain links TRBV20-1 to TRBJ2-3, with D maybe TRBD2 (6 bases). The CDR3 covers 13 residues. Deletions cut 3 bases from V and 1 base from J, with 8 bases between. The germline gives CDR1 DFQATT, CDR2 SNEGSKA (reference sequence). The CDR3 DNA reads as TGCAGTGCTAGCGGGAGAGGCACAGATACGCAGTATTTT. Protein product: CSASGRGTDTQYF.

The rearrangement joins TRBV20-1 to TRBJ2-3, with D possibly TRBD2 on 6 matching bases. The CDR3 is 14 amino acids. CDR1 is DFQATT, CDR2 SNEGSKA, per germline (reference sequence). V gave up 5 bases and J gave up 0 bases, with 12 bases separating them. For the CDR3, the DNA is TGCAGTGCTCAGCGGGTGGACAGCACAGATACGCAGTATTTT. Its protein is CSAQRVDSTDTQYF.

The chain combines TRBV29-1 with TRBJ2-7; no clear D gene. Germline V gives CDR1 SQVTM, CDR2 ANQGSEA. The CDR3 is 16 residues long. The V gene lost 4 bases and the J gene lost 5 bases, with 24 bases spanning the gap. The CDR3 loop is CSVADPTATPSDEQYF. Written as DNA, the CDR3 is TGCAGCGTTGCTGACCCCACGGCGACTCCCAGCGACGAGCAGTACTTC.

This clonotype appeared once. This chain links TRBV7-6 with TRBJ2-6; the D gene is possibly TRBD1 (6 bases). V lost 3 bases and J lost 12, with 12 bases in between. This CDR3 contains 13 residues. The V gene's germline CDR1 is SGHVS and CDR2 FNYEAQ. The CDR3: CASSFGTHTVLTF. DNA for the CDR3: TGTGCCAGCAGCTTTGGGACACATACCGTCCTGACTTTC. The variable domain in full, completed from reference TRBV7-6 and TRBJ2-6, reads GAGVSQSPRYKVTKRGQDVALRCDPISGHVSLYWYRQALGQGPEFLTYFNYEAQQDKSGLPNDRFSAERPEGSISTLTIQRTEQRDSAMYRCASSFGTHTVLTFGAGSRLTVL.

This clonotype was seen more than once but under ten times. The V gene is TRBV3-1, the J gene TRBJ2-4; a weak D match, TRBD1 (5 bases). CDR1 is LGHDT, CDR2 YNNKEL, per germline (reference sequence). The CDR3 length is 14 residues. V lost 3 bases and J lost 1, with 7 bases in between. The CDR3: CASSQGPAKNIQYF. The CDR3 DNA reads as TGTGCCAGCAGCCAGGGGCCGGCCAAAAACATTCAGTACTTC. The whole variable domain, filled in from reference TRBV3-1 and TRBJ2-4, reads DTAVSQTPKYLVTQMGNDKSIKCEQNLGHDTMYWYKQDSKKFLKIMFSYNNKELIINETVPNRFSPKSPDKAHLNLHINSLELGDSAVYFCASSQGPAKNIQYFGAGTRLSVL.

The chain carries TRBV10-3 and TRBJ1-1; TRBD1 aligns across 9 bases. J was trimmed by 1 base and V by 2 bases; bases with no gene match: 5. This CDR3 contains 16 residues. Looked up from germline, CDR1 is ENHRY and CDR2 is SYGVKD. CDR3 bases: TGTGCCATCAGTGAGGGGTTGACAGGGGGGAACACTGAAGCTTTCTTT. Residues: CAISEGLTGGNTEAFF.

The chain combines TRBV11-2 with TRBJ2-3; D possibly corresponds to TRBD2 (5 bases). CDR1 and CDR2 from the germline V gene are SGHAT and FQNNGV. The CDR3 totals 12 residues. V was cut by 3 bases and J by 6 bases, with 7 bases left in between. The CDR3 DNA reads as TGTGCCAGCAGCTTGAGGAGGGATACGCAGTATTTT. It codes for CASSLRRDTQYF. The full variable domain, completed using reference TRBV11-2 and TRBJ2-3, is EAGVAQSPRYKIIEKRQSVAFWCNPISGHATLYWYQQILGQGPKLLIQFQNNGVVDDSQLPKDRFSAERLKGVDSTLKIQPAKLEDSAVYLCASSLRRDTQYFGPGTRLTVL.

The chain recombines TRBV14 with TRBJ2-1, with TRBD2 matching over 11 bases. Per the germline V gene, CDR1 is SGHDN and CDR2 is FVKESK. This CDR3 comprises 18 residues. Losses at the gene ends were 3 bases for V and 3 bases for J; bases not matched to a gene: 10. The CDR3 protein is CASSQRDSGGGYYNEQFF. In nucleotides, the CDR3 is TGTGCCAGCAGCCAGAGGGATAGCGGGGGGGGATACTACAATGAGCAGTTCTTC.

CDR3 residues: CASSPGRGSEETQYF. CDR3 nucleotides: TGCGCCAGCAGCCCTGGGAGGGGGTCTGAAGAGACCCAGTACTTC. V is TRBV5-1 and J is TRBJ2-5, with D possibly TRBD2 on 7 matching bases. The germline gives CDR1 SGHRS, CDR2 YFSETQ. The CDR3 length is 15 residues. The V and J ends lost 4 bases and 3 bases respectively, with 16 bases between them.

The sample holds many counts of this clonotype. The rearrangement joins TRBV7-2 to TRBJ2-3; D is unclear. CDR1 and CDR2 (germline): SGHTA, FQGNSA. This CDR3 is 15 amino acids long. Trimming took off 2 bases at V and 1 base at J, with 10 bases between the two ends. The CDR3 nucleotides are TGTGCCAGCAGCTTAAGCGTCTCACGCACAGATACGCAGTATTTT. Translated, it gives CASSLSVSRTDTQYF.

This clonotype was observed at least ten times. CDR3 residues: CASSSYSGGGNEQFF. In DNA, the CDR3 is TGTGCCAGCAGCTCCTATAGCGGAGGGGGTAATGAGCAGTTCTTC. V is TRBV7-6 and J is TRBJ2-1; D is perhaps TRBD1 or TRBD2 (6 bases each). This CDR3 is built from 15 residues. Germline CDR1 and CDR2: SGHVS and FNYEAQ. V shed 4 bases and J shed 7 bases, with 17 bases lying between them.

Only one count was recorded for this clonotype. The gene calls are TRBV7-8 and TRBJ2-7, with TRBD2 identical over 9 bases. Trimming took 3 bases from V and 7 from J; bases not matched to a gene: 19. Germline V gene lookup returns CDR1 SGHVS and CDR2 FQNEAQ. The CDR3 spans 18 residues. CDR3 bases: TGTGCCAGCAGCTTGTTATCGGGGAAGCGGGGGGATCAGAGAGAGCAGTACTTC. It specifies CASSLLSGKRGDQREQYF. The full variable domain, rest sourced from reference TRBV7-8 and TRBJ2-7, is GAGVSQSPRYKVAKRGQDVALRCDPISGHVSLFWYQQALGQGPEFLTYFQNEAQLDKSGLPSDRFFAERPEGSVSTLKIQRTQQEDSAVYLCASSLLSGKRGDQREQYFGPGTRLTVT.